This passage covers 26 T cell receptor beta chains from one sample sequenced in a study of shared clonotypes between healthy human individuals. This table comes from immunoSEQ multiplex PCR, and its TCRdb copy is limited to in-frame clones, with some not included. In the table there are 760,000 or so clones, roughly 96% of which are singletons. Only CD45RO-negative cells positively selected for CCR7 counted as naive CD8 cells, so terminally differentiated effector memory CD45RA+ cells were excluded. Sequencing was performed on naive CD8+ T cells sorted from blood. The receptors were gathered from a man aged 25 to 40 in good health.

CDR3 bases: TGTGCCAGCAGCTTGCTACAGGCGACACTTCACTACGAGCAGTACTTC. Encoded protein: CASSLLQATLHYEQYF. The rearrangement links TRBV7-9 to TRBJ2-7; D might be TRBD1 (5 bases). This CDR3 is built from 16 residues. The V and J ends lost 3 bases and 3 bases respectively, with 18 bases between them. The germline V gene encodes CDR1 SEHNR and CDR2 FQNEAQ (reference sequence).

The count of this clone is one. The chain links TRBV29-1 to TRBJ2-3; D is uncertain. The V end lost 1 base, the J end lost 0 bases, and 11 bases lay between the germline ends. CDR1 is SQVTM, CDR2 ANQGSEA, per germline. This CDR3 region has 15 residues. CDR3 DNA sequence: TGCAGCGTTGAAGGCCGGACCCCCAGCACAGATACGCAGTATTTT. Translation: CSVEGRTPSTDTQYF.

The chain is built from TRBV7-8 and TRBJ2-7; 7 positions match TRBD1. Unmatched junction bases numbered 5, after V lost 6 bases and J lost 3 bases. Germline V lookup: CDR1 SGHVS, CDR2 FQNEAQ. This CDR3 comprises 13 residues. CDR3: CASRRRDSYEQYF. The CDR3 region has the DNA TGTGCCAGCAGACGCCGGGACAGCTACGAGCAGTACTTC.

The rearrangement uses TRBV7-2 and TRBJ2-6; 7 bases agree with TRBD1. CDR1 and CDR2 from the germline V gene are SGHTA and FQGNSA. CDR3 length equals 17 residues. The V segment lost 6 bases and the J segment 0 bases; nucleotides outside the gene matches: 8. CDR3 sequence: CASRPPGQNSGANVLTF. The DNA of the CDR3 is TGTGCCAGCAGACCACCGGGACAGAACTCTGGGGCCAACGTCCTGACTTTC.

Here the CDR3 reads CASSPQQGGLDTQYF. CDR3 DNA sequence: TGCGCCAGCAGCCCCCAACAGGGGGGTTTGGATACGCAGTATTTT. V and J are TRBV5-1 and TRBJ2-3, with TRBD1 identical over 8 bases. Trimming removed 4 bases from V and 6 bases from J; junction bases left unmatched: 10. Germline V gene sequence: CDR1 SGHRS, CDR2 YFSETQ. The CDR3 has 15 amino acids.

This chain uses TRBV6-1 with TRBJ2-1, with 8 bases identical to TRBD2. CDR3 length: 17 amino acids. Per germline, CDR1 MNHNS and CDR2 SASEGT. With 2 bases clipped from V and 2 bases from J, the junction kept 8 bases outside the gene matches. This chain's CDR3 is CASSERRVAGTYNEQFF. CDR3 in DNA: TGTGCCAGCAGTGAACGCCGCGTAGCGGGAACCTACAATGAGCAGTTCTTC.

The count of this clone is one. The V call is TRBV7-8, the J call TRBJ2-1; TRBD1 agrees at 8 bases. This CDR3 contains 15 residues. Trimming removed 7 bases from V and 10 bases from J; junction bases left unmatched: 15. CDR1 is SGHVS, CDR2 FQNEAQ, per germline. The CDR3 loop is CASIDDGQGAREQFF. CDR3 nucleotides: TGTGCCAGCATCGATGATGGGCAGGGGGCTCGGGAGCAGTTCTTC.

CDR3 DNA sequence: TGCGCCAGCAGCCAAGATTTCGGACAGTCCTACGAGCAGTACTTC. Residues: CASSQDFGQSYEQYF. The chain carries TRBV4-3 and TRBJ2-7; the D gene is possibly TRBD1 (6 bases). Deletions cut 0 bases from V and 1 base from J, with 10 bases between. The CDR3 is made up of 15 amino acids. Germline V lookup: CDR1 LGHNA, CDR2 YSLEER.

The chain carries TRBV6-1 and TRBJ1-5; TRBD1 is a possible D gene (5 bases). Germline CDR1 is MNHNS and CDR2 is SASEGT. The CDR3 is 15 amino acids. Trimming took off 5 bases at V and 4 bases at J, with 15 bases between the two ends. CDR3 in amino acids: CASSWGKNGNQPQHF. The CDR3 nucleotides read TGTGCCAGCAGTTGGGGCAAGAATGGGAATCAGCCCCAGCATTTT.

This chain joins TRBV27 and TRBJ2-2, with TRBD2 matching over 9 bases. The ends lost 10 bases at V and 9 bases at J; junction bases unmatched: 12. CDR1 is MNHEY, CDR2 SMNVEV, per germline (reference sequence). The CDR3 sequence is 14 residues long. CDR3 amino acids: CATTAASGRRELFF. The DNA of the CDR3 is TGTGCCACCACTGCCGCCAGCGGGAGGCGGGAGCTGTTTTTT.

The table lists this clone with a count of one. The chain combines TRBV14 with TRBJ1-1; D gene uncertain. This CDR3 has 13 amino acids. V was clipped by 0 bases and J by 7 bases, with 9 bases between them. CDR1 is SGHDN and CDR2 is FVKESK in the germline V gene. The CDR3 protein is CASSQDRGNEAFF. Here the CDR3 DNA reads TGTGCCAGCAGCCAAGATCGGGGAAATGAAGCTTTCTTT.

The chain is built from TRBV4-1 and TRBJ2-1, with D hard to call. CDR1 and CDR2 (germline): MGHRA, YSYEKL. The CDR3 covers 11 residues. The V end was cut by 4 bases, the J end by 8 bases, with 6 bases between. The CDR3 nucleotides read TGCGCCAGCAGCCTAGGCTATGAGCAGTTCTTC. Residues: CASSLGYEQFF.

J is TRBJ2-7 and V is TRBV2; the D gene is possibly TRBD1 (5 bases). V gave up 4 bases and J gave up 6 bases, with 16 bases separating them. The CDR3 extends over 14 amino acids. Germline values: CDR1 SNHLY, CDR2 FYNNEI. The chain's CDR3 is CASSVGAEGAEQYF. As DNA, the CDR3 is TGTGCCAGCAGTGTCGGCGCAGAAGGGGCCGAGCAGTACTTC.

The rearrangement uses TRBV4-3 and TRBJ2-5; possibly TRBD1 for D (6 bases). V lost 0 bases, J lost 4 bases, and 18 bases lay in between. This CDR3 spans 17 amino acids. The germline V gene encodes CDR1 LGHNA and CDR2 YSLEER. CDR3 protein: CASSQDRGQGSGETQYF. The CDR3 DNA reads TGCGCCAGCAGCCAAGATCGAGGGCAGGGGAGTGGAGAGACCCAGTACTTC.

CDR3 in DNA: TGTGCCAGCAGTGAACTGTGGGGTAACGAGCAGTACTTC. It codes for CASSELWGNEQYF. This chain uses TRBV25-1 with TRBJ2-7; D is unclear. Per the germline V gene, CDR1 is MGHDK and CDR2 is SYGVNS. CDR3 length equals 13 residues. Trimming took 2 bases from V and 5 from J, leaving 10 bases between them.

The V call is TRBV7-2, the J call TRBJ2-7, with no clear D. This CDR3 comprises 13 residues. Germline values: CDR1 SGHTA, CDR2 FQGNSA. V was shortened by 1 base and J by 3 bases, with 7 bases between the two germline ends. CDR3 sequence: CASSLDGDYEQYF. The DNA of the CDR3 is TGTGCCAGCAGCTTAGACGGTGACTACGAGCAGTACTTC.

This clone was observed a single time. This chain links TRBV27 with TRBJ2-6; perhaps TRBD1 as D (6 bases). The V and J ends lost 4 bases and 0 bases respectively, with 13 bases between them. The CDR3 runs 17 residues. Germline CDR1 MNHEY, CDR2 SMNVEV (reference sequence). The CDR3 DNA follows: TGTGCCAGCAGTTCACAGGGTACGGGCTCTGGGGCCAACGTCCTGACTTTC. Protein product: CASSSQGTGSGANVLTF.

The chain combines TRBV6-5 with TRBJ1-5; weak D call: TRBD1 (6 bases). The CDR3 length is 14 residues. Germline V gives CDR1 MNHEY, CDR2 SVGAGI. The ends were cut back, 6 bases at V and 6 bases at J, with 15 bases in the middle. The CDR3 protein is CASSSRGKGQPQHF. The CDR3 DNA reads as TGTGCCAGCAGCTCGAGGGGGAAGGGTCAGCCCCAGCATTTT.

This clone appeared once. The J gene is TRBJ1-1, the V gene TRBV11-2; no firm D call. Germline assignment: CDR1 SGHAT and CDR2 FQNNGV. The length of the CDR3 is 16 residues. V dropped 4 bases and J dropped 4 bases, with 19 bases sitting between them. CDR3 sequence (DNA): TGTGCCAGCAGCTCTTTTTTGGGTCCGGCCTCCACTGAAGCTTTCTTT. Protein sequence: CASSSFLGPASTEAFF.

This rearrangement joins TRBV6-5 to TRBJ1-1, with a weak D call TRBD1 (5 bases). CDR3 size: 14 residues. The germline gives CDR1 MNHEY, CDR2 SVGAGI. V was cut by 5 bases and J by 2 bases, with 12 bases left in between. For the CDR3, the DNA is TGTGCCAGCAGTACCAGGGTGGGAAACACTGAAGCTTTCTTT. Amino acid sequence: CASSTRVGNTEAFF.

The V gene is TRBV7-9, the J gene TRBJ1-5; D call uncertain. With 1 base removed from V and 3 bases from J, the gap between germline ends came to 10 bases. Germline V lookup: CDR1 SEHNR, CDR2 FQNEAQ (reference sequence). The CDR3 extends over 15 amino acids. The CDR3: CASSLDGGFNQPQHF. The CDR3 region has the DNA TGTGCCAGCAGCTTAGATGGCGGATTCAATCAGCCCCAGCATTTT.

The chain links TRBV6-1 to TRBJ2-7; 7 positions match TRBD2. Germline CDR1 is MNHNS and CDR2 is SASEGT. The CDR3 totals 12 residues. The trim removed 4 bases at V and 6 bases at J, leaving 3 bases unmatched. Here the CDR3 reads CASSGGGSEQYF. The CDR3 DNA reads as TGTGCCAGCAGTGGGGGGGGTTCCGAGCAGTACTTC.

The chain joins TRBV29-1 to TRBJ2-7, with TRBD1 matching 10 bases. This CDR3 is 11 amino acids long. Germline-derived CDR1 and CDR2 are SQVTM and ANQGSEA. J gave up 6 bases and V 4 bases, and 0 bases lay outside the gene matches. The CDR3 nucleotides read TGCAGCGTTGGACAGGGGGCCGAGCAGTACTTC. Amino acid sequence: CSVGQGAEQYF.

The chain links TRBV7-9 to TRBJ2-1; D possibly corresponds to TRBD1 (5 bases). There are 13 residues in the CDR3. Germline V gives CDR1 SEHNR, CDR2 FQNEAQ (reference sequence). V was trimmed by 1 base and J by 9 bases, leaving 10 bases between them. The CDR3 sequence: CASSLVQGGEQFF. CDR3 sequence (DNA): TGTGCCAGCAGCTTAGTTCAGGGCGGTGAGCAGTTCTTC.

The chain has TRBV27 and TRBJ1-2; D not certain. Trimming stripped 8 bases from V and 10 bases from J, with 17 bases between. CDR3 length: 12 amino acids. Germline V gives CDR1 MNHEY, CDR2 SMNVEV (reference sequence). CDR3 sequence reads: CASLVLRTHYTF. The DNA for the CDR3 is TGTGCCAGCCTGGTCTTGCGCACCCACTACACCTTC.

The chain recombines TRBV6-5 with TRBJ1-1; D may be TRBD1 (5 bases). Germline assignment: CDR1 MNHEY and CDR2 SVGAGI. The CDR3 is made up of 14 amino acids. Trimming took off 3 bases at V and 1 base at J, with 9 bases between the two ends. CDR3 loop: CASSYHGGNTEAFF. Here the CDR3 DNA reads TGTGCCAGCAGTTATCACGGGGGGAACACTGAAGCTTTCTTT.